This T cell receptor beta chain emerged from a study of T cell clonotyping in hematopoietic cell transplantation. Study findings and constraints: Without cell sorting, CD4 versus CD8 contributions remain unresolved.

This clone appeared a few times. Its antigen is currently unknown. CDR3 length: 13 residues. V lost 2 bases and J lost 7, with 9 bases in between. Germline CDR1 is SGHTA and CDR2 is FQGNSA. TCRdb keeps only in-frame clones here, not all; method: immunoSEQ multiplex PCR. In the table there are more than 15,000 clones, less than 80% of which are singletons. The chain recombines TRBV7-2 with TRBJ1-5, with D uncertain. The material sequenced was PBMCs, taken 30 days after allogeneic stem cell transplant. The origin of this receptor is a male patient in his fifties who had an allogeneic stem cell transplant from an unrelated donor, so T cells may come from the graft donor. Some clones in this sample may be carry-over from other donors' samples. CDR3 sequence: CASSLHSRQPQHF. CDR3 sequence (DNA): TGTGCCAGCAGCTTACATTCCAGACAGCCCCAGCATTTT. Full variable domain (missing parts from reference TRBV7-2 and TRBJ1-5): GAGVSQSPSNKVTEKGKDVELRCDPISGHTALYWYRQSLGQGLEFLIYFQGNSAPDKSGLPSDRFSAERTGGSVSTLTIQRTQQEDSAVYLCASSLHSRQPQHFGDGTRLSIL.